These 23 T cell receptor beta chains were all obtained from the same sample, sequenced in a study of liver allograft versus peripheral blood T cells. Study as a whole: Comparing T cell receptor repertoires in transplanted livers with those in recipients' peripheral blood was part of the design.

Each CDR3 protein is one row after TCRdb ran MiXCR on the reads. The data contain several hundred distinct CDR3 sequences, roughly 9.6% of them singletons. The receptors come from a human patient who had a liver transplant. The graft donor may be the source of some T cells.

Judged by abundance, this clonotype is medium-sized. V is TRBV20-1 and J is TRBJ2-3; D not certain. Trimming pared 7 bases from V and 1 base from J, leaving 12 bases between. CDR1 and CDR2 (germline): DFQATT, SNEGSKA (reference sequence). The CDR3 contains 13 residues. The CDR3 coding sequence is TGCAGTGTTCCGCCGACGGGCACAGATACGCAGTATTTT. Its protein is CSVPPTGTDTQYF.

This clonotype is labeled as large. This chain uses TRBV20-1 with TRBJ1-2; 10 nucleotides match TRBD1. This CDR3 has 14 residues. After removal of 0 bases from V and 10 bases from J, the junction contained 8 bases not matched to a gene. From germline, CDR1 is DFQATT and CDR2 SNEGSKA (reference sequence). For the CDR3, the DNA is TGCAGTGCTAGAGATTTCGGGACAGGGGTAGCCTACACCTTC. It codes for CSARDFGTGVAYTF.

This clonotype was recorded many times. This chain's CDR3 is CASSPGTSTSEQYF. CDR3 nucleotide sequence: TGTGCCAGCAGCCCCGGGACTAGTACTTCCGAGCAGTACTTC. The V gene is TRBV3-1, the J gene TRBJ2-7, with 8 bases lining up with TRBD2. The germline gives CDR1 LGHDT, CDR2 YNNKEL (reference sequence). V lost 4 bases to trimming and J lost 6 bases; unmatched junction nucleotides: 8. The CDR3 length is 14 residues.

This clonotype ranks as large. V gene TRBV12-3 or TRBV12-4 combines with J gene TRBJ1-4; D is possibly TRBD1 (5 bases). With 6 bases removed from V and 7 bases from J, the gap between germline ends came to 15 bases. The CDR3 spans 14 residues. The CDR3 here is CASSLRDGVEKLFF. The DNA for the CDR3 is TGTGCCAGCAGCCTCCGGGACGGCGTTGAAAAACTGTTTTTT.

The gene calls are TRBV5-1 and TRBJ2-1, with 8 bases fitting TRBD2. The CDR3 consists of 16 residues. The V gene end was trimmed by 6 bases and the J gene end by 3 bases; junction bases not matched to a gene: 11. The germline CDR1 and CDR2 sequences are SGHRS and YFSETQ. In DNA form, the CDR3 reads TGCGCCAGCACCCCCAGCGGACTAGCTGGCTACAATGAGCAGTTCTTC. As protein: CASTPSGLAGYNEQFF.

By its share, this clonotype is medium-sized. The rearrangement links TRBV20-1 to TRBJ2-7; weak D call: TRBD1 (5 bases). Germline V gives CDR1 DFQATT, CDR2 SNEGSKA (reference sequence). This CDR3 region has 14 residues. The germline V and J ends were trimmed by 3 bases and 0 bases, with 12 bases remaining between them. The CDR3 DNA is TGCAGTGCTAGGCCCTTTGGGGCCTCCTACGAGCAGTACTTC. It specifies CSARPFGASYEQYF.

This clonotype is medium-sized (0.01 to 0.1%). The V gene is TRBV7-9, the J gene TRBJ2-3; tentative D call: TRBD1 (6 bases). The CDR3 loop spans 16 amino acids. Germline V gene lookup returns CDR1 SEHNR and CDR2 FQNEAQ (reference sequence). Deletions cut 5 bases from V and 2 bases from J, with 17 bases between. For the CDR3, the DNA is TGTGCCAGCAGCATCGTCAGGGGCCGCGACACAGATACGCAGTATTTT. The encoded protein is CASSIVRGRDTDTQYF.

The V and J genes are TRBV5-1 and TRBJ1-1; D gene unclear. From germline, CDR1 is SGHRS and CDR2 YFSETQ. V lost 0 bases and J 8 bases, leaving 8 bases between the germline ends. The CDR3 is 12 residues long. This CDR3 is CASSLDGGEAFF. CDR3 DNA: TGCGCCAGCAGCTTGGATGGTGGCGAAGCTTTCTTT.

Judged by abundance, this clonotype is large. The chain carries TRBV27 and TRBJ2-1, with TRBD2 as a possible D gene (6 bases). Deletions cut 5 bases from V and 3 bases from J, with 17 bases between. Germline-derived CDR1 and CDR2 are MNHEY and SMNVEV (reference sequence). This CDR3 is built from 16 residues. CDR3 DNA sequence: TGTGCCAGCAGTCCGAGAAAGGGACTGTTCTACAATGAGCAGTTCTTC. Translating it yields CASSPRKGLFYNEQFF.

This clonotype is deemed large. The J gene is TRBJ1-4, the V gene TRBV10-3; a possible D gene is TRBD1 (6 bases). Germline V gene lookup returns CDR1 ENHRY and CDR2 SYGVKD. Trimming took off 8 bases at V and 4 bases at J, with 11 bases between the two ends. This CDR3 comprises 13 residues. The CDR3 loop is CAIGTSNNEKLFF. The CDR3 DNA reads as TGTGCCATCGGGACATCAAATAATGAAAAACTGTTTTTT.

This clonotype is large within its sample. J is TRBJ2-1 and V is TRBV6-1; weak D call: TRBD2 (5 bases). V lost 0 bases and J 15 bases, leaving 12 bases between the germline ends. CDR3 length: 12 residues. Germline assignment: CDR1 MNHNS and CDR2 SASEGT. The CDR3 coding sequence is TGTGCCAGCAGTGAAGCGTCGAGGGTGGCGTTCTTC. It yields the protein CASSEASRVAFF.

This clonotype is classed as medium-sized. V is TRBV11-1 and J is TRBJ2-7; 9 bases agree with TRBD2. The germline V gene has CDR1 SGHAT and CDR2 FQDESV (reference sequence). This CDR3 is 15 amino acids long. The trim removed 2 bases at V and 2 bases at J, leaving 4 bases unmatched. The CDR3: CASSLRGTSPYEQYF. CDR3 coding DNA: TGTGCCAGCAGCTTAAGAGGGACTAGCCCCTACGAGCAGTACTTC.

Within the sample, this clonotype is medium-sized (0.01 to 0.1%). J is TRBJ1-1 and V is TRBV24-1; 7 bases are a match to TRBD1. CDR3 length: 19 residues. V was clipped by 1 base and J by 1 base; unmatched bases: 14. Germline CDR1 reads KGHDR; CDR2 reads SFDVKD. The CDR3 sequence is CATSDLDGRQGVENTEAFF. The CDR3 bases are TGTGCCACCAGTGATTTAGATGGGAGACAGGGCGTCGAGAACACTGAAGCTTTCTTT.

Points on this clonotype: This is likely an artifact of a read error, given a far larger clone one base away. The gene calls are TRBV6-1 and TRBJ2-3, with 8 bases that match TRBD2. Germline-derived CDR1 and CDR2 are MNHNS and SASEGT. V trimming: 3 bases; J trimming: 1 base; junction bases outside the gene matches: 3. CDR3 size: 15 residues. The CDR3 nucleotides read TGTGCCAGCAGTGACCCGGGGGGGGGCACAGATACGCAGTATTTT. It codes for CASSDPGGGTDTQYF.

This clonotype rates as large. This sequence joins TRBV6-1 and TRBJ2-7, with TRBD1 identical over 8 bases. The V gene end was trimmed by 8 bases and the J gene end by 9 bases; junction bases not matched to a gene: 9. The CDR3 contains 12 residues. Germline CDR1 MNHNS, CDR2 SASEGT. The CDR3: CASSGTGLVQYF. The CDR3 DNA reads TGTGCCAGCTCCGGGACAGGTTTGGTGCAGTACTTC.

In its sample, this clonotype ranks as large. The chain employs TRBV27 and TRBJ2-7, with a possible D match to TRBD2 (6 bases). The CDR3 length is 14 residues. V lost 6 bases and J lost 2, with 14 bases in between. CDR1 is MNHEY, CDR2 SMNVEV, per germline (reference sequence). The CDR3 protein is CASRHGSSAYEQYF. In nucleotides, the CDR3 is TGTGCCAGCAGGCACGGGAGTTCCGCCTACGAGCAGTACTTC.

By proportion, this clonotype is large. This rearrangement joins TRBV30 to TRBJ1-3; D ambiguous. Trimming removed 5 bases at V and 4 bases at J, with 12 bases between. CDR1 and CDR2 from the germline V gene are GTSNPN and SVGIG (reference sequence). The length of the CDR3 is 13 residues. The CDR3 DNA reads TGTGCCTGGGAGACGGGTTCCGGAAACACCATATATTTT. Translating gives CAWETGSGNTIYF.

By share, this clonotype ranks as large. The chain has TRBV18 and TRBJ2-7, with D perhaps TRBD1 (6 bases). V dropped 3 bases and J dropped 5 bases, with 8 bases sitting between them. CDR1 and CDR2 (germline): KGHSH, LQKENI. The CDR3 spans 12 residues. For the CDR3, the DNA is TGTGCCAGCTCACCCTCAGGGGACGAGCAGTACTTC. Its protein is CASSPSGDEQYF.

In its sample, this clonotype ranks as medium-sized (0.01 to 0.1%). The V call is TRBV6-6, the J call TRBJ2-7; either TRBD1 or TRBD2 may fit D (5 bases each). The CDR3 is 13 amino acids. Germline lookup yields CDR1 MNHNY and CDR2 SVGAGI (reference sequence). V was pared by 7 bases and J by 4 bases, with 14 bases between. DNA for the CDR3: TGTGCCAGCAAAGACAGTGGAGGTTACGAGCAGTACTTC. It specifies CASKDSGGYEQYF.

This clonotype is medium-sized. The chain employs TRBV6-2 or TRBV6-3 and TRBJ2-4; D is unresolved. Germline V gives CDR1 MNHEY, CDR2 SVGEGT. This CDR3 is built from 14 residues. V dropped 2 bases and J dropped 6 bases, with 11 bases sitting between them. This chain's CDR3 is CASSYGVGLNIQYF. In DNA, the CDR3 is TGTGCCAGCAGTTACGGGGTGGGCCTAAACATTCAGTACTTC.

This clonotype is large by share. The chain combines TRBV6-6 with TRBJ2-2; D is unclear. CDR1 and CDR2 from the germline V gene are MNHNY and SVGAGI (reference sequence). Trimming stripped 5 bases from V and 3 bases from J, with 4 bases between. The CDR3 length is 12 residues. Here the CDR3 DNA reads TGTGCCAGCAGTCATTACACCGGGGAGCTGTTTTTT. It codes for CASSHYTGELFF.

In its sample, this clonotype is medium-sized. V usage is TRBV7-9 and J usage is TRBJ2-2; 10 nucleotides agree with TRBD1. This CDR3 region has 15 residues. In germline, CDR1 is SEHNR, CDR2 FQNEAQ (reference sequence). V lost 3 bases and J lost 6; bases outside the gene matches: 4. CDR3 nucleotides: TGTGCCAGCAGCTTGGGACAGGGGACCGCCGGGGAGCTGTTTTTT. Its translation is CASSLGQGTAGELFF.

This clonotype qualifies as medium-sized (0.01 to 0.1%). This rearrangement joins TRBV11-3 to TRBJ2-2; D is undetermined. V lost 6 bases and J lost 7, with 9 bases in between. CDR1 and CDR2 (germline): SGHNT, YENEEA. The CDR3 spans 12 residues. This CDR3 reads CASSTQIGELFF. The CDR3 region has the DNA TGTGCCAGCAGTACCCAGATCGGGGAGCTGTTTTTT. The whole variable domain, filled in from reference TRBV11-3 and TRBJ2-2, reads EAGVVQSPRYKIIEKKQPVAFWCNPISGHNTLYWYLQNLGQGPELLIRYENEEAVDDSQLPKDRFSAERLKGVDSTLKIQPAELGDSAVYLCASSTQIGELFFGEGSRLTVL.